This is a list of T cell receptor beta chains from one sample in a study of post-analysis software for immune sequencing data. MiXCR was run by TCRdb on the PCR reads, yielding one entry per CDR3 protein. The repertoire holds 650,000 to 850,000 distinct CDR3 sequences, with about 53% as singletons. Sequencing used blood. All receptors come from a girl aged 5 to 17 with multiple sclerosis. The CDR3 runs from the conserved cysteine through the conserved F or W. The D gene is left open where the match is weak. The size entry is marked missing in some rows and otherwise reads once, few, many or a size class.

TRBV5-1	NA	TRBJ2-7	NA	CASSFTEGLSEQYF	TGCGCCAGCAGCTTTACGGAGGGGCTAAGCGAGCAGTACTTC
TRBV29-1	NA	TRBJ1-5	NA	CSVGQGGGQPQHF	TGCAGCGTGGGCCAGGGAGGAGGTCAGCCCCAGCATTTT
TRBV15	NA	TRBJ1-2	NA	CATSTTGDYGYTF	TGTGCCACCAGCACCACCGGGGACTATGGCTACACCTTC
TRBV7-3	NA	TRBJ2-3	NA	CASSQGASTDTQYF	TGTGCCAGCAGCCAAGGTGCTAGCACAGATACGCAGTATTTT
TRBV12-3/TRBV12-4	NA	TRBJ2-7	NA	CASSRLVYEQYF	TGTGCCAGCAGTAGACTAGTCTACGAGCAGTACTTC
TRBV6-2/TRBV6-3	NA	TRBJ1-2	TRBD1	CASSYLTGDYGYTF	TGTGCCAGCAGTTACCTGACAGGGGACTATGGCTACACCTTC
TRBV4-2	NA	TRBJ2-3	NA	CASSPPRDTQYF	TGTGCCAGCAGCCCCCCCCGGGATACGCAGTATTTT
TRBV5-1	NA	TRBJ2-1	TRBD1	CASSLGRVTGENRYNEQFF	TGCGCCAGCAGCTTGGGCCGAGTAACAGGGGAAAATCGGTACAATGAGCAGTTCTTC
TRBV7-9	once	TRBJ2-3	NA	CASSLALGGKDTQYF	TGTGCCAGCAGCTTAGCGCTTGGGGGGAAAGATACGCAGTATTTT
TRBV20-1	NA	TRBJ1-5	NA	CSAPDRPYSNQPQHF	TGCAGTGCTCCCGACAGGCCTTATAGCAATCAGCCCCAGCATTTT